The clone carrying this TCR beta chain was counted a few times. The antigen is unknown. Reverse transcription of all isolated RNA meant that expressed TCRB transcripts were sequenced. TCRdb keeps only in-frame clones here, not all; method: immunoSEQ multiplex PCR. This sample has around 310,000 clones, with 9.5% to 11% found just once. These data originate in a study of beta chain features in type 1 diabetes. Points from the study as a whole: Shortening of TCRB CDR3s, moderate but significant, appeared in all four CD4+ subsets of Type 1 diabetes patients. Patients showed naive, central memory and Treg TCRB repertoires that appeared more similar than those of healthy donors. Fewer insertions but more deletions were seen at VDJ junctions in type 1 diabetes patients.

The CDR3 runs to 13 residues. The germline V and J ends were trimmed by 2 bases and 8 bases, with 10 bases remaining between them. CDR1 and CDR2 from the germline V gene are SGHTA and FQGTGA. Sorting produced populations that all topped 95% purity. The sequenced material came from naive CD4+ T cells from blood. The sequence was collected from a woman aged 25-40 years in good health. The V call is TRBV7-3, the J call TRBJ2-1, with a weak D call TRBD2 (6 bases). The CDR3 spells CASSLAGSHEQFF. In nucleotides, the CDR3 is TGTGCCAGCAGCTTAGCGGGATCCCATGAGCAGTTCTTC.